These 16 T cell receptor beta chains were sequenced from one sample in a study of blood T cell repertoires in COVID-19 (dated by TCRdb to 2019 to 2021). Library generation was performed with the immunoSEQ multiplex PCR assay. Imported from immuneACCESS, the table was reduced by TCRdb to in-frame sequences with V and J called. These copies leave out some clones; in studies compared against another copy, an unresolved V gene accounts for under half, and the cause of the remainder is not known. The table for this sample lists about 98,000 clones; about 84% of them were counted only once. The ten largest clones take up roughly 10% of the sample. Sequenced material: peripheral blood. The receptor set was obtained from a woman of 80 years or more with acute or convalescent COVID-19.

This clone has more than one count but fewer than ten. This chain links TRBV28 with TRBJ1-2; D uncertain. Germline V CDR1 and CDR2: MDHEN, SYDVKM. The CDR3 loop spans 17 amino acids. Trimming removed 7 bases at V and 2 bases at J, with 23 bases between. The CDR3 loop is CASTSLPRGNQNYGYTF. CDR3 bases: TGTGCCAGCACCTCCCTTCCTAGAGGGAACCAGAACTATGGCTACACCTTC.

The chain couples TRBV6-2 or TRBV6-3 to TRBJ1-2; possibly TRBD1 for D (5 bases). Germline V gene data show CDR1 as MNHEY and CDR2 as SVGEGT. The CDR3 extends over 13 amino acids. V dropped 2 bases and J dropped 4 bases, with 8 bases sitting between them. DNA of the CDR3: TGTGCCAGCAGTTACGACAGAGCCTATGGCTACACCTTC. Protein: CASSYDRAYGYTF.

The chain carries TRBV6-2 or TRBV6-3 and TRBJ2-7; unclear D gene. Germline V CDR1 and CDR2: MNHEY, SVGEGT. This CDR3 has 17 residues. V shed 5 bases and J shed 3 bases, with 23 bases lying between them. CDR3: CASSPPHSSVLFYEQYF. CDR3 nucleotides: TGTGCCAGCAGTCCACCACACAGCTCCGTACTCTTCTACGAGCAGTACTTC.

The chain couples TRBV2 to TRBJ1-4; 7 bases line up with TRBD1. Germline values: CDR1 SNHLY, CDR2 FYNNEI. This CDR3 has 15 amino acids. With V trimmed by 3 bases and J by 7 bases, 8 bases remained unmatched. The CDR3 reads CASSDIQGRSEKLFF. CDR3 nucleotides: TGTGCCAGCAGTGACATACAGGGGAGGTCTGAAAAACTGTTTTTT.

This chain links TRBV7-2 with TRBJ2-3; weak D call: TRBD1 (6 bases). V was pared by 10 bases and J by 3 bases, with 23 bases between. The CDR3 spans 16 residues. Germline CDR1 and CDR2: SGHTA and FQGNSA. CDR3: CATTPTGTRKTDTQYF. CDR3 coding DNA: TGTGCCACAACACCGACCGGGACAAGGAAGACAGATACGCAGTATTTT.

This clone has at least ten counts. This chain joins TRBV30 and TRBJ1-2, with a weak D call TRBD1 (5 bases). The V and J ends lost 2 bases and 5 bases respectively, with 18 bases between them. The CDR3 runs 15 residues. In germline, CDR1 is GTSNPN, CDR2 SVGIG (reference sequence). CDR3 residues: CAWSPAPGGGYGYTF. CDR3 in DNA: TGTGCCTGGAGTCCCGCACCGGGGGGTGGGTATGGCTACACCTTC.

J is TRBJ1-5 and V is TRBV29-1; 8 bases align to TRBD1. The CDR3 is made up of 14 amino acids. The germline V gene has CDR1 SQVTM and CDR2 ANQGSEA. Germline trimming cut 1 base from V and 10 bases from J; bases unmatched to any gene: 9. CDR3 residues: CSVEAGQGEGPQHF. In DNA form, the CDR3 reads TGCAGCGTTGAAGCCGGACAGGGCGAGGGTCCCCAGCATTTT.

The V call is TRBV18, the J call TRBJ2-7; TRBD1 matches at 9 bases. J gave up 3 bases and V 2 bases, and 11 bases lay outside the gene matches. Germline CDR1 KGHSH, CDR2 LQKENI. The CDR3 extends over 17 amino acids. The CDR3: CASSPVPVSGQGYEQYF. In DNA, the CDR3 is TGTGCCAGCTCACCAGTTCCAGTTTCGGGACAGGGCTACGAGCAGTACTTC.

The J gene is TRBJ1-5, the V gene TRBV6-1, with no clear D. This CDR3 has 17 residues. The V and J ends lost 0 bases and 1 base respectively, with 13 bases between them. Germline CDR1 and CDR2: MNHNS and SASEGT. The CDR3 DNA reads as TGTGCCAGCAGTGAAGCGTCCGGGTCGAGAAGCAATCAGCCCCAGCATTTT. Protein: CASSEASGSRSNQPQHF.

J is TRBJ1-2 and V is TRBV12-3 or TRBV12-4; 7 bases agree with TRBD1. V shed 7 bases and J 4 bases; nucleotides not matched to a gene: 3. This CDR3 is built from 12 residues. The DNA for the CDR3 is TGTGCCAGCAACCAGGGGGGCTATGGCTACACCTTC. Its protein product is CASNQGGYGYTF.

As for this clone: Other DNA sequences within the sample encode an identical CDR3. The genes are TRBV25-1 and TRBJ1-1, with TRBD1 matching 8 bases. The CDR3 spans 14 residues. The V and J ends lost 4 bases and 9 bases, in that order; junction bases with no gene match: 10. Germline V gene data show CDR1 as MGHDK and CDR2 as SYGVNS. Here the CDR3 reads CASSAGQGTFQAFF. CDR3 nucleotide sequence: TGTGCCAGCAGTGCAGGACAGGGAACCTTTCAAGCTTTCTTT.

This chain joins TRBV11-2 and TRBJ1-4, with 9 bases that match TRBD1. CDR3 size: 17 residues. Germline values: CDR1 SGHAT, CDR2 FQNNGV. With 4 bases clipped from V and 0 bases from J, the junction kept 6 bases outside the gene matches. CDR3 sequence reads: CASSSYRGLATNEKLFF. CDR3 nucleotides: TGTGCCAGCAGCTCTTACAGGGGGCTTGCAACTAATGAAAAACTGTTTTTT.

The chain couples TRBV7-9 to TRBJ2-5, with D maybe TRBD2 (6 bases). Germline V gene lookup returns CDR1 SEHNR and CDR2 FQNEAQ (reference sequence). V gave up 4 bases and J gave up 5 bases, with 8 bases separating them. There are 12 residues in the CDR3. CDR3 protein: CASSYRGETQYF. Written as DNA, the CDR3 is TGTGCCAGCAGCTATCGGGGGGAGACCCAGTACTTC.

The chain couples TRBV5-6 to TRBJ1-5, with a weak D call TRBD1 (5 bases). There are 14 residues in the CDR3. The V end lost 1 base, the J end lost 5 bases, and 10 bases lay between the germline ends. CDR1 is SGHDT, CDR2 YYEEEE, per germline. CDR3 amino acids: CASSLQGKDQPQHF. In nucleotides, the CDR3 is TGTGCCAGCAGCTTGCAGGGAAAGGATCAGCCCCAGCATTTT.

The chain carries TRBV25-1 and TRBJ2-1; D might be TRBD2 (5 bases). The CDR3 is 14 residues long. Germline CDR1 reads MGHDK; CDR2 reads SYGVNS. The V end was cut by 4 bases, the J end by 7 bases, with 14 bases between. CDR3 in amino acids: CASSGTPIRNEQFF. DNA of the CDR3: TGTGCCAGCAGTGGGACTCCAATTAGGAATGAGCAGTTCTTC.

This clone has just a few counts. In DNA form, the CDR3 reads TGTGCCAGCAGTTCACCCCGGGAAGCTTTCTTT. It translates to CASSSPREAFF. V gene TRBV28 combines with J gene TRBJ1-1; D unclear. V was clipped by 4 bases and J by 8 bases, with 8 bases between them. Looked up from germline, CDR1 is MDHEN and CDR2 is SYDVKM. This CDR3 spans 11 amino acids. The variable domain in full, with the rest retrieved from reference TRBV28 and TRBJ1-1, is DVKVTQSSRYLVKRTGEKVFLECVQDMDHENMFWYRQDPGLGLRLIYFSYDVKMKEKGDIPEGYSVSREKKERFSLILESASTNQTSMYLCASSSPREAFFGQGTRLTVV.